Listed here are 2 T cell receptor beta chains from one sample, sequenced in a study of blood T cell repertoires in COVID-19. This table comes from immunoSEQ multiplex PCR, and its TCRdb copy is limited to in-frame clones, with some not included. The table records around 25,000 clones, 60% to 75% of them present only once. The specimen was peripheral blood. The receptors come from a man aged 50-59 years with COVID-19, enrolled during active disease.

This clone was counted a single time. This rearrangement joins TRBV7-9 to TRBJ2-7; 11 bases line up with TRBD1. Germline V gene data show CDR1 as SEHNR and CDR2 as FQNEAQ (reference sequence). The CDR3 sequence is 13 residues long. The trim removed 4 bases at V and 6 bases at J, leaving 2 bases unmatched. As DNA, the CDR3 is TGTGCCAGCAGCTGGGGGACAGGGGGCGAGCAGTACTTC. It yields the protein CASSWGTGGEQYF. The variable domain in full, completed from reference TRBV7-9 and TRBJ2-7, reads DTGVSQNPRHKITKRGQNVTFRCDPISEHNRLYWYRQTLGQGPEFLTYFQNEAQLEKSRLLSDRFSAERPKGSFSTLEIQRTEQGDSAMYLCASSWGTGGEQYFGPGTRLTVT.

In DNA, the CDR3 is TGCGCCAGCAGCTTGGGACAGGGGATGGCTAATGAAAAACTGTTTTTT. Translating it yields CASSLGQGMANEKLFF. This rearrangement joins TRBV5-1 to TRBJ1-4; 8 positions match TRBD1. CDR3 size: 16 residues. The germline V gene encodes CDR1 SGHRS and CDR2 YFSETQ. J was trimmed by 3 bases and V by 0 bases; bases with no gene match: 4.